The TCR beta chain described here comes from a study of blood T cell repertoires in COVID-19. V was cut by 0 bases and J by 7 bases, with 7 bases left in between. Germline CDR1 is LNHNV and CDR2 is YYDKDF (reference sequence). The CDR3 loop spans 13 amino acids. Data came from immunoSEQ multiplex PCR; TCRdb stores just in-frame clones and leaves some out. The sample has 30,000 to 45,000 clones, about 82% seen once. The V gene is TRBV15, the J gene TRBJ2-1; D is unresolved. The source material was peripheral blood. The sequence came from a human donor in a cohort sampled during active COVID-19. The CDR3 DNA follows: TGTGCCACCAGCAGAGATTACGGGAATGAGCAGTTCTTC. As protein: CATSRDYGNEQFF.